These 18 T cell receptor beta chains were sequenced from one sample in a study of spatial heterogeneity in lung cancer. TCRdb reanalysed the 5' RACE reads using MiXCR and keeps one entry per CDR3 protein. The profile shows roughly 120,000 distinct CDR3 sequences, approximately 10% of them singletons. Described time point: blood at routine non-recurrence follow-up after resection. The specimen comprised PBMCs, sampled at follow-up. Receptors were obtained from a female donor with early-stage non-small cell lung cancer.

This chain links TRBV7-8 with TRBJ2-1; TRBD2 aligns across 14 bases. Germline CDR1 is SGHVS and CDR2 is FQNEAQ. CDR3 length equals 14 residues. V trimming: 10 bases; J trimming: 10 bases; junction bases outside the gene matches: 9. CDR3 nucleotide sequence: TGTGCCACGGGACTAGCGGGAGTAGGGGTGGAGCAGTTCTTC. Protein: CATGLAGVGVEQFF.

The V call is TRBV27, the J call TRBJ2-3; TRBD2 is a possible D gene (5 bases). V was shortened by 2 bases and J by 3 bases, with 12 bases between the two germline ends. Germline V CDR1 and CDR2: MNHEY, SMNVEV (reference sequence). The CDR3 covers 15 residues. In nucleotides, the CDR3 is TGTGCCAGCAGTTTACGGGGATTCGGTACAGATACGCAGTATTTT. Amino acids: CASSLRGFGTDTQYF.

This clonotype was seen only a few times. The V call is TRBV5-8, the J call TRBJ2-1; 14 positions match TRBD2. The germline V gene has CDR1 SGHTS and CDR2 YDEGEE. The length of the CDR3 is 15 residues. J lost 8 bases, V lost 3 bases, and 4 bases had no gene match. Written as DNA, the CDR3 is TGTGCCAGCAGCTCCGGGACTAGCGGGAGCTATGAGCAGTTCTTC. This translates into CASSSGTSGSYEQFF.

V usage is TRBV28 and J usage is TRBJ2-4, with D perhaps assigned TRBD1 or TRBD2 (5 bases each). Germline CDR1 MDHEN, CDR2 SYDVKM. V shed 7 bases and J shed 5 bases, with 15 bases lying between them. The CDR3 consists of 14 residues. CDR3 DNA: TGTGCCAGCAATAACTACGGGGCCCAAAACATTCAGTACTTC. It encodes CASNNYGAQNIQYF.

The CDR3, as DNA: TGTGCCAGCAGTTTATACCCGGCAGGAGGGCCCCAAGAGACCCAGTACTTC. This encodes CASSLYPAGGPQETQYF. The chain carries TRBV27 and TRBJ2-5; D may be TRBD2 (6 bases). Germline-derived CDR1 and CDR2 are MNHEY and SMNVEV (reference sequence). V lost 1 base to trimming and J lost 1 base, with 16 bases between them. The CDR3 covers 17 residues.

The rearrangement joins TRBV25-1 to TRBJ2-7, with D tentatively TRBD1 or TRBD2 (5 bases each). The CDR3 consists of 13 residues. Germline V gene data show CDR1 as MGHDK and CDR2 as SYGVNS. Trimming pared 6 bases from V and 5 bases from J, leaving 14 bases between. For the CDR3, the DNA is TGTGCCAGCAGCCGGCAGGGAGTCAACGAGCAGTACTTC. It translates to CASSRQGVNEQYF.

The rearrangement links TRBV15 to TRBJ2-5; D unresolved. Germline V CDR1 and CDR2: LNHNV, YYDKDF (reference sequence). V shed 4 bases and J shed 4 bases, with 10 bases lying between them. The CDR3 sequence is 13 residues long. CDR3 DNA sequence: TGTGCCACCAGCATCCAGTGGCGAGAGACCCAGTACTTC. Protein product: CATSIQWRETQYF.

This clonotype was found a few times. The rearrangement joins TRBV10-3 to TRBJ1-5; D remains unclear. V lost 5 bases and J 3 bases, leaving 11 bases between the germline ends. The CDR3 spans 14 residues. Per germline, CDR1 ENHRY and CDR2 SYGVKD. CDR3 in DNA: TGTGCCATCAGTTACGGAGGGAACAATCAGCCCCAGCATTTT. Protein: CAISYGGNNQPQHF.

The rearrangement links TRBV15 to TRBJ2-1; D is unclear. Germline assignment: CDR1 LNHNV and CDR2 YYDKDF (reference sequence). Trimming left V 0 bases short and J 5 bases short, with 5 bases between. This CDR3 spans 13 amino acids. The CDR3 loop reads CATSREGNNEQFF. The CDR3 bases are TGTGCCACCAGCAGAGAGGGAAACAATGAGCAGTTCTTC.

Remarks on this clonotype: A read error may explain this, as a much larger clone is one base away. In nucleotides, the CDR3 is TGCAACGTTTTTGCTAGCACAGATACGCAGTATTTT. Amino acids: CNVFASTDTQYF. V gene TRBV29-1 combines with J gene TRBJ2-3; D remains ambiguous. CDR1 and CDR2 (germline): SQVTM, ANQGSEA. The CDR3 consists of 12 residues.

Many counts were recorded for this clonotype. V gene TRBV11-2 combines with J gene TRBJ2-5; 13 positions match TRBD2. The trim removed 4 bases at V and 5 bases at J, leaving 7 bases unmatched. Germline V gives CDR1 SGHAT, CDR2 FQNNGV. The CDR3 totals 16 residues. The CDR3: CASSSILAGGRETQYF. The CDR3 DNA reads as TGTGCCAGCAGCTCAATACTAGCGGGAGGGCGGGAGACCCAGTACTTC. Full variable domain (missing parts from reference TRBV11-2 and TRBJ2-5): EAGVAQSPRYKIIEKRQSVAFWCNPISGHATLYWYQQILGQGPKLLIQFQNNGVVDDSQLPKDRFSAERLKGVDSTLKIQPAKLEDSAVYLCASSSILAGGRETQYFGPGTRLLVL.

This clonotype was counted between two and nine times. The J gene is TRBJ1-2, the V gene TRBV30; tentative D call: TRBD1 (5 bases). CDR1 GTSNPN and CDR2 SVGIG come from the germline V gene (reference sequence). CDR3 length equals 14 residues. Trimming cost V 2 bases and J 4 bases, with 14 bases left between them. CDR3 DNA sequence: TGTGCCTGGAGTCTTTCGGGACGGAGCTATGGCTACACCTTC. Translating gives CAWSLSGRSYGYTF.

This clonotype was counted at least ten times. The chain employs TRBV29-1 and TRBJ1-1; no clear D gene. CDR1 SQVTM and CDR2 ANQGSEA come from the germline V gene. V lost 4 bases, J lost 4 bases, and 19 bases lay in between. The CDR3 covers 15 residues. The CDR3, as DNA: TGCAGCGTTGGAGGCGTGGGCGATCTGGGCACTGAAGCTTTCTTT. Encoded protein: CSVGGVGDLGTEAFF.

This clonotype was counted between two and nine times. The chain carries TRBV24-1 and TRBJ2-7; tentative D call: TRBD2 (7 bases). This CDR3 has 14 amino acids. Trimming cost V 7 bases and J 7 bases, with 19 bases left between them. CDR1 and CDR2 from the germline V gene are KGHDR and SFDVKD. The CDR3 DNA follows: TGTGCCACCAGGGGAGCCGCGGGGGCGCGAGAGCAGTACTTC. Its protein is CATRGAAGAREQYF.

This clonotype was found many times. The chain employs TRBV4-2 and TRBJ1-5; 9 bases line up with TRBD1. The CDR3 runs 15 residues. Unmatched junction bases numbered 6, after V lost 0 bases and J lost 9 bases. Germline V gene data show CDR1 as LGHNA and CDR2 as YNFKEQ. The CDR3 sequence is CASSQDLTGGRPQHF. CDR3 DNA: TGTGCCAGCAGCCAAGATCTGACAGGGGGTCGGCCCCAGCATTTT.

This clonotype was observed a handful of times. This rearrangement joins TRBV20-1 to TRBJ2-5, with D unclear. The CDR3 loop spans 10 amino acids. The germline gives CDR1 DFQATT, CDR2 SNEGSKA (reference sequence). The V end was cut by 7 bases, the J end by 1 base, with 4 bases between. CDR3 amino acids: CSGSQETQYF. The CDR3 DNA reads as TGCAGTGGCAGCCAAGAGACCCAGTACTTC.

This clonotype appeared many times. The gene calls are TRBV29-1 and TRBJ1-2, with TRBD1 matching over 7 bases. Germline trimming cut 1 base from V and 2 bases from J; bases unmatched to any gene: 4. This CDR3 has 14 amino acids. Germline V CDR1 and CDR2: SQVTM, ANQGSEA. The CDR3 loop reads CSVEGLQGNYGYTF. The DNA of the CDR3 is TGCAGCGTTGAAGGTTTACAGGGGAACTATGGCTACACCTTC. Combining the CDR3 with reference TRBV29-1 and TRBJ1-2 gives the whole variable domain SAVISQKPSRDICQRGTSLTIQCQVDSQVTMMFWYRQQPGQSLTLIATANQGSEATYESGFVIDKFPISRPNLTFSTLTVSNMSPEDSSIYLCSVEGLQGNYGYTFGSGTRLTVV.

This clonotype has a handful of counts. V gene TRBV24-1 combines with J gene TRBJ2-3, with 7 bases that match TRBD1. Trimming at V came to 2 bases and at J to 2 bases, leaving 3 bases not matched to a gene. The CDR3 consists of 15 residues. CDR1 and CDR2 (germline): KGHDR, SFDVKD. This CDR3 is CATSDSGTVTDTQYF. CDR3 sequence (DNA): TGTGCCACCAGTGATTCCGGGACAGTCACAGATACGCAGTATTTT.